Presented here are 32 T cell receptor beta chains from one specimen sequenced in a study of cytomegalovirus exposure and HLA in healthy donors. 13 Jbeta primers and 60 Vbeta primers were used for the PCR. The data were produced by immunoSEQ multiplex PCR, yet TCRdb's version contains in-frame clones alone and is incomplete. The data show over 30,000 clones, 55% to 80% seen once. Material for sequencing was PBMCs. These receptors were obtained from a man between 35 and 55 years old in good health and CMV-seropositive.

The CDR3 DNA reads TGTGCCAGCAGCGCTTCGACCCCGGGAGGGGATTCACCCCTCCACTTT. Translated: CASSASTPGGDSPLHF. The chain is built from TRBV5-4 and TRBJ1-6; weak D call: TRBD1 (5 bases). V was trimmed by 4 bases and J by 8 bases, leaving 19 bases between them. CDR1 is SGHNT, CDR2 YYREEE, per germline (reference sequence). The CDR3 is 16 amino acids.

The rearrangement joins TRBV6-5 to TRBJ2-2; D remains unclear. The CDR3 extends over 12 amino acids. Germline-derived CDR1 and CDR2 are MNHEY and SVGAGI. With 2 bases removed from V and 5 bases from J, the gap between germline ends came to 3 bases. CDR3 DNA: TGTGCCAGCAGTTACCTAACCGGGGAGCTGTTTTTT. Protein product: CASSYLTGELFF.

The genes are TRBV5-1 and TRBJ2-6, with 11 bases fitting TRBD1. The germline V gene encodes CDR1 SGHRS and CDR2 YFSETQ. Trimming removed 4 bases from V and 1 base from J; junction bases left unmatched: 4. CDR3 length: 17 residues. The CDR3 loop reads CASSGDRGLSGANVLTF. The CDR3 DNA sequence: TGCGCCAGCAGCGGGGACAGGGGGTTGTCTGGGGCCAACGTCCTGACTTTC.

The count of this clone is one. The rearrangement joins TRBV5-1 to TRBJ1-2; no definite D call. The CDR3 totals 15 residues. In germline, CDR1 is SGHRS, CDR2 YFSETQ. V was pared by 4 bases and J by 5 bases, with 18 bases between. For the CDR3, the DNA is TGCGCCAGCAGCCCGTACACCTCAACGGGGTATGGCTACACCTTC. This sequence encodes CASSPYTSTGYGYTF.

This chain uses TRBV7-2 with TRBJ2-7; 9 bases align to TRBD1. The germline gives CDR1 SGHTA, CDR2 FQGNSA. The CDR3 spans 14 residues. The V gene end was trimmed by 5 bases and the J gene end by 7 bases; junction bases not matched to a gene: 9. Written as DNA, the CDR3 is TGTGCCAGCAGCCCCCCCGGGACAGGGAAAGAGCAGTACTTC. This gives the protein CASSPPGTGKEQYF.

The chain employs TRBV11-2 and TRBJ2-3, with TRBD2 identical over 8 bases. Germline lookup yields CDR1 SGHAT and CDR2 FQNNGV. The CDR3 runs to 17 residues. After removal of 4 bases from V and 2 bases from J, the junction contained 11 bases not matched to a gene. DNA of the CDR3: TGTGCCAGCAGCTCCGCTCGTATCGGGGGGGACACAGATACGCAGTATTTT. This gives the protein CASSSARIGGDTDTQYF.

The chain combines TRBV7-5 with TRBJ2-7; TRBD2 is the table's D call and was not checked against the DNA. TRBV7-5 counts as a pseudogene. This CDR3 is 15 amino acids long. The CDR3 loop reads CARGSGAQSSYEQYF. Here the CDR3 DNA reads TGTGCCAGAGGGAGCGGGGCACAGAGCTCCTACGAGCAGTACTTC.

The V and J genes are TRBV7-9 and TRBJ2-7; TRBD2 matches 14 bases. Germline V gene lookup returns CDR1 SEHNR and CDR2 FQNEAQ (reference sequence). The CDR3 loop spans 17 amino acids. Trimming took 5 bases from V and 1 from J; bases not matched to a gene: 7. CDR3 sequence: CASSLDGLAGGSYEQYF. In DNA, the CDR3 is TGTGCCAGCAGCCTCGACGGACTAGCGGGGGGATCCTACGAGCAGTACTTC.

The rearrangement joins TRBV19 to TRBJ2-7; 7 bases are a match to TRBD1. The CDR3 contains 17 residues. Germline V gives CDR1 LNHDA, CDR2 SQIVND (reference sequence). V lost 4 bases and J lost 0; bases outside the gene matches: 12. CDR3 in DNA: TGTGCCAGTAGTACCTCGTCCCTTAGACAGGGCTCCTACGAGCAGTACTTC. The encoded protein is CASSTSSLRQGSYEQYF.

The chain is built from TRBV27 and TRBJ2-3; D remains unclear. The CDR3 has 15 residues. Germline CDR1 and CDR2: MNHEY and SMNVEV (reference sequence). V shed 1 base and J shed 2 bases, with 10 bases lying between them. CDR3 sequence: CASSLYGDPTDTQYF. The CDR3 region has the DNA TGTGCCAGCAGTTTATACGGAGACCCCACAGATACGCAGTATTTT.

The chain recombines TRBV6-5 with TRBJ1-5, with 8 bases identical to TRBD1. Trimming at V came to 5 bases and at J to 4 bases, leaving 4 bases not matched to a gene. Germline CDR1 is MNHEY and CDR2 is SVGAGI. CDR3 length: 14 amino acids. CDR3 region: CASSPGGRNQPQHF. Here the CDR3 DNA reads TGTGCCAGCAGTCCAGGGGGCCGGAATCAGCCCCAGCATTTT.

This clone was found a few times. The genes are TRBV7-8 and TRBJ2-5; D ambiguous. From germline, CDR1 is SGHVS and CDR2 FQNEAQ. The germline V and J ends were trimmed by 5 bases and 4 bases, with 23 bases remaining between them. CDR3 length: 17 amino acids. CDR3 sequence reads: CASSPRSGVWNLETQYF. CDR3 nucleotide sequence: TGTGCCAGCAGCCCACGGTCCGGAGTTTGGAACCTAGAGACCCAGTACTTC.

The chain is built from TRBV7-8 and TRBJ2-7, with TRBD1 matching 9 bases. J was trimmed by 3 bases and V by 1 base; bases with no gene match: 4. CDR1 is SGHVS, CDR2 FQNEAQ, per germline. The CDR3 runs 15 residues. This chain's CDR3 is CASSLEDRGVYEQYF. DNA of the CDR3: TGTGCCAGCAGCTTAGAAGACAGGGGGGTCTACGAGCAGTACTTC.

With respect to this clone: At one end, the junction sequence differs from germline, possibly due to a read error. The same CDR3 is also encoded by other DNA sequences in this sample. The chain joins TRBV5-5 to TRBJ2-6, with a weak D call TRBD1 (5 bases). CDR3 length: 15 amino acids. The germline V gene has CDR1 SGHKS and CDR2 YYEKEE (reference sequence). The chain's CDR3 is CASTHPGSGANVLTF. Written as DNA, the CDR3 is TGTGCCAGCACCCACCCGGGCTCTGGGGCCAACGTCCTGACCTTC. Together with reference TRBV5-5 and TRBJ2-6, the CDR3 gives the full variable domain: DAGVTQSPTHLIKTRGQQVTLRCSPISGHKSVSWYQQVLGQGPQFIFQYYEKEERGRGNFPDRFSARQFPNYSSELNVNALLLGDSALYLCASTHPGSGANVLTFGAGSRLTVL.

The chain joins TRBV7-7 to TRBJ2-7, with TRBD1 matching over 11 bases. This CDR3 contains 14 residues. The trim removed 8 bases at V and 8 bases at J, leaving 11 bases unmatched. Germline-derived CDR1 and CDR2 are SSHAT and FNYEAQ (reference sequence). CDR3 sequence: CASALAGTGGQQYF. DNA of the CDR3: TGTGCCAGCGCCTTGGCCGGGACAGGGGGGCAGCAGTACTTC.

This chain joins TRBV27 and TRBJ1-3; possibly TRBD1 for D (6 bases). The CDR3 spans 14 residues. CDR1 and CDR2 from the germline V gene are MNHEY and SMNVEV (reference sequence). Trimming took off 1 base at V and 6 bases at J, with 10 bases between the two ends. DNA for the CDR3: TGTGCCAGCAGTTTATACGGGGGGCTAAACACCATATATTTT. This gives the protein CASSLYGGLNTIYF.

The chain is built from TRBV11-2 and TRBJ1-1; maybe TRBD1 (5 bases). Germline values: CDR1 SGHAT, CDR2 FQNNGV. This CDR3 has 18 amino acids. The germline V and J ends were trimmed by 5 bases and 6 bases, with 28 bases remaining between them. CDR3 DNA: TGTGCCAGCAGCCATGACCGTCAGGGAATCTTCAAGGTTCCTGAAGCTTTCTTT. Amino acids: CASSHDRQGIFKVPEAFF.

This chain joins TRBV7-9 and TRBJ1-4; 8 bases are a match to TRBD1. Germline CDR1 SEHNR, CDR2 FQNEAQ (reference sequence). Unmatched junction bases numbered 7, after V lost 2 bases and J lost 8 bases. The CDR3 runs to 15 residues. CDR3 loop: CASSLRDRGEEKLFF. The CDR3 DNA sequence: TGTGCCAGCAGCTTACGAGACAGGGGTGAAGAAAAACTGTTTTTT.

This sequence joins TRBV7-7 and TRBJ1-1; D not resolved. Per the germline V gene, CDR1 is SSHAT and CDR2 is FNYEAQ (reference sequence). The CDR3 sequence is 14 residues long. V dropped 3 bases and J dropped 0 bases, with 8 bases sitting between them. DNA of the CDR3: TGTGCCAGCAGCTTGGCGGGGTTGAACACTGAAGCTTTCTTT. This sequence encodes CASSLAGLNTEAFF.

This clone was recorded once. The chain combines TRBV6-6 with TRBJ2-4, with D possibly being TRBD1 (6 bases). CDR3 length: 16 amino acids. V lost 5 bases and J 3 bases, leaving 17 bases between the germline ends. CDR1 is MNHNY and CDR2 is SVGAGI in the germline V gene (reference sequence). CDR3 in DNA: TGTGCCAGCAGTCCCCGGGACACCTTTAGCAAAAACATTCAGTACTTC. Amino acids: CASSPRDTFSKNIQYF.

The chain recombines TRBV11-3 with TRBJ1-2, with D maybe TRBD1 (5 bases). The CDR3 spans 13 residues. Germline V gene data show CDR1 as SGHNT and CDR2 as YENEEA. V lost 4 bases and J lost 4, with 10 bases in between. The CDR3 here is CASSSDRSYGYTF. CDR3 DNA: TGTGCCAGCAGCTCCGACAGAAGCTATGGCTACACCTTC.

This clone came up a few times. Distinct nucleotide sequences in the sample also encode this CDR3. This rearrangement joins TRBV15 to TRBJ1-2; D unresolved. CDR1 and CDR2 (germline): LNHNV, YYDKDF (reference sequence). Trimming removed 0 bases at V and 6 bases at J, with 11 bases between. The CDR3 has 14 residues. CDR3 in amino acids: CATSRDLLQDGYTF. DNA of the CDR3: TGTGCCACCAGCAGAGACTTATTACAAGATGGCTACACCTTC.

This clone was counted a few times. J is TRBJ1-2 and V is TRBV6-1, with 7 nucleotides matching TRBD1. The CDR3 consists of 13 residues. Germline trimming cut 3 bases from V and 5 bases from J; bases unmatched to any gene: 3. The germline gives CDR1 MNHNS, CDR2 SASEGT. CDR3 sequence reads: CASSDPDRYGYTF. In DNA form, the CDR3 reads TGTGCCAGCAGTGACCCGGACAGGTATGGCTACACCTTC.

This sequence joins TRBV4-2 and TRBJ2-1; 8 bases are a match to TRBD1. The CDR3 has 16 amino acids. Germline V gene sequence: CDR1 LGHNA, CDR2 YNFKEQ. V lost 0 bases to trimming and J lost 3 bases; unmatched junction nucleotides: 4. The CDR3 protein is CASSQDRDRLYNEQFF. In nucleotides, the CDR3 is TGTGCCAGCAGCCAAGATCGGGACAGGCTCTACAATGAGCAGTTCTTC.

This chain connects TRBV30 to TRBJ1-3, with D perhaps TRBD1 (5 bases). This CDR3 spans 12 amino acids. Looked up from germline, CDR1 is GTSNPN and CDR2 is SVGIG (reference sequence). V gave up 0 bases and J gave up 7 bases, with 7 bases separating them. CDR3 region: CAWSVRGNTIYF. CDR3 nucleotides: TGTGCCTGGAGTGTACGGGGGAACACCATATATTTT.

The CDR3 nucleotides read TGTGCCAGCAGCCCCCGAACGGGGACCCAGTACTTC. Translation: CASSPRTGTQYF. V is TRBV14 and J is TRBJ2-5; the D is unclear. V lost 4 bases and J lost 7, with 10 bases in between. The germline V gene encodes CDR1 SGHDN and CDR2 FVKESK. The CDR3 sequence is 12 residues long.

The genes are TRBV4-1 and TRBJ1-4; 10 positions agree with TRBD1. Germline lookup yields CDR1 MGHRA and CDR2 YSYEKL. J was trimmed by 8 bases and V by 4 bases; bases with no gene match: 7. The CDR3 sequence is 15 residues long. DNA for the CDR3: TGCGCCAGCAGCCCCCGGGACAGGGGAGGAGAAAAACTGTTTTTT. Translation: CASSPRDRGGEKLFF.

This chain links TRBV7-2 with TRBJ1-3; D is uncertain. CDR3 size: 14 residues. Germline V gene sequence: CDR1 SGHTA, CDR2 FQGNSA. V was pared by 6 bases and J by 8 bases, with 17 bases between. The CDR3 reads CASRMRELGDTIYF. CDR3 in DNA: TGTGCCAGCAGGATGCGGGAACTAGGTGACACCATATATTTT.

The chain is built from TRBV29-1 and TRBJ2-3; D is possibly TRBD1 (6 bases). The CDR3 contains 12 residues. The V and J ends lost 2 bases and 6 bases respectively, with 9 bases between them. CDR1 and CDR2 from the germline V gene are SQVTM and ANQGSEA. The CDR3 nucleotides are TGCAGCGTTGAAACAGGACAGGATACGCAGTATTTT. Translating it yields CSVETGQDTQYF.

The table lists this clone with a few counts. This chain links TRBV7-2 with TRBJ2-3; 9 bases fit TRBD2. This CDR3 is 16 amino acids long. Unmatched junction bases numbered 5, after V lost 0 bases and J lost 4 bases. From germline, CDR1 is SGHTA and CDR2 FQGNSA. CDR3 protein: CASSLARGGLADTQYF. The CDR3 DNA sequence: TGTGCCAGCAGCTTAGCGCGGGGGGGGCTCGCAGATACGCAGTATTTT.

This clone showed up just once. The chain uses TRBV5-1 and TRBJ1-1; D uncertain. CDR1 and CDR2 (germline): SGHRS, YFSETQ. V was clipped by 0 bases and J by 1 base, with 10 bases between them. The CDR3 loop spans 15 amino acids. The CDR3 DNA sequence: TGCGCCAGCAGCTTGGAGGTTGCGGAGAACACTGAAGCTTTCTTT. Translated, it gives CASSLEVAENTEAFF.

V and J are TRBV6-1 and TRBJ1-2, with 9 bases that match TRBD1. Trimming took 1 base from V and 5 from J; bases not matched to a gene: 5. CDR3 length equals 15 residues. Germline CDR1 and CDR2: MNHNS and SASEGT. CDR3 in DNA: TGTGCCAGCAGTGAAGGGACAGGGGACTTATATGGCTACACCTTC. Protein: CASSEGTGDLYGYTF.